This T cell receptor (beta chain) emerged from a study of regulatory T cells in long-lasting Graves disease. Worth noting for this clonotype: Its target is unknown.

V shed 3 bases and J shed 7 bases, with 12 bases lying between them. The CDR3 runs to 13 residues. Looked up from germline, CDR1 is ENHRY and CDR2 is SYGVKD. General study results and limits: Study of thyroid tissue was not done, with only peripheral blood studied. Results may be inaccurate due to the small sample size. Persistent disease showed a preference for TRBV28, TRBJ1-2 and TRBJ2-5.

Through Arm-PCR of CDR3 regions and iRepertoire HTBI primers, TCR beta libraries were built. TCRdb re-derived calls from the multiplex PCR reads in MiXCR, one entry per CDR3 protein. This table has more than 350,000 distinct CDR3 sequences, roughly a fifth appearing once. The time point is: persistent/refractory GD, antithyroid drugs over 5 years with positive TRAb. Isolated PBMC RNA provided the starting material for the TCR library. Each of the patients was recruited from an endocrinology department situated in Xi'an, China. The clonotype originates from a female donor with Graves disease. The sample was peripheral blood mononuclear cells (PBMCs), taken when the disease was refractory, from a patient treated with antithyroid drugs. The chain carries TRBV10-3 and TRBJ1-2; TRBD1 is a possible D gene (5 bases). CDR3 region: CAISDVGESGYTF. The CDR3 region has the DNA TGTGCCATCAGTGATGTAGGGGAATCTGGCTACACCTTC.